A single sample is the source of the 27 T cell receptor beta chains below, sequenced in a study of blood T cell repertoires in COVID-19. Clones were sequenced by immunoSEQ multiplex PCR, and TCRdb holds only the in-frame ones, with some missing. The sample lists fewer than 250,000 clones, about 80% occurring once. What was sequenced was peripheral blood. All receptors come from a woman in her thirties or forties with active or convalescent COVID-19.

V gene TRBV29-1 combines with J gene TRBJ2-3; D might be TRBD1 (5 bases). The CDR3 sequence is 12 residues long. V was shortened by 5 bases and J by 6 bases, with 12 bases between the two germline ends. Germline CDR1 is SQVTM and CDR2 is ANQGSEA. CDR3 loop: CSVPGFSDTQYF. DNA for the CDR3: TGCAGCGTTCCAGGGTTTTCGGATACGCAGTATTTT.

This chain joins TRBV14 and TRBJ1-2; 9 nucleotides line up with TRBD1. This CDR3 spans 16 amino acids. From germline, CDR1 is SGHDN and CDR2 FVKESK. V lost 0 bases and J lost 4; bases outside the gene matches: 6. CDR3 protein: CASSQEGTGRVYGYTF. The CDR3 DNA is TGTGCCAGCAGCCAAGAGGGGACAGGGAGGGTCTATGGCTACACCTTC.

This clone has just a few counts. This sequence joins TRBV9 and TRBJ2-7; 10 nucleotides match TRBD1. Germline V lookup: CDR1 SGDLS, CDR2 YYNGEE. Unmatched junction bases numbered 5, after V lost 4 bases and J lost 4 bases. The length of the CDR3 is 14 residues. In nucleotides, the CDR3 is TGTGCCAGCAGCTCCCAGGGACAGGGGTACGAGCAGTACTTC. This translates into CASSSQGQGYEQYF.

V is TRBV9 and J is TRBJ2-7; 12 bases are shared with TRBD2. The CDR3 has 14 amino acids. V shed 1 base and J 5 bases; nucleotides not matched to a gene: 1. Germline values: CDR1 SGDLS, CDR2 YYNGEE. The CDR3 nucleotides are TGTGCCAGCAGCGTAAGACTAGCGGGAGACGAGCAGTACTTC. Encoded protein: CASSVRLAGDEQYF.

The chain joins TRBV4-2 to TRBJ2-7; 7 bases line up with TRBD2. Germline CDR1 reads LGHNA; CDR2 reads YNFKEQ. The CDR3 spans 14 residues. The trim removed 8 bases at V and 2 bases at J, leaving 9 bases unmatched. The CDR3 loop is CASSEPGGAYEQYF. The CDR3 DNA is TGTGCCAGCTCGGAGCCGGGGGGAGCCTACGAGCAGTACTTC.

The genes are TRBV15 and TRBJ2-5; 8 bases are a match to TRBD1. CDR3 length equals 14 residues. CDR1 and CDR2 (germline): LNHNV, YYDKDF (reference sequence). V shed 6 bases, J shed 6 bases, and the junction held 9 bases outside the gene matches. The CDR3 protein is CATSRTGYGKTQYF. The CDR3 DNA sequence: TGTGCCACCAGTAGGACAGGGTATGGGAAGACCCAGTACTTC.

J is TRBJ1-1 and V is TRBV7-6; 11 nucleotides align to TRBD1. CDR1 and CDR2 (germline): SGHVS, FNYEAQ. The V gene end was trimmed by 5 bases and the J gene end by 3 bases; junction bases not matched to a gene: 5. CDR3 length: 15 amino acids. In nucleotides, the CDR3 is TGTGCCAGCAGCCTCGGGACAGGGGGTGACACTGAAGCTTTCTTT. Translating it yields CASSLGTGGDTEAFF.

The rearrangement links TRBV6-5 to TRBJ1-5, with a weak D call TRBD1 (5 bases). The CDR3 has 13 amino acids. The germline V and J ends were trimmed by 5 bases and 4 bases, with 9 bases remaining between them. The germline gives CDR1 MNHEY, CDR2 SVGAGI. This CDR3 reads CASSPGPNQPQHF. DNA for the CDR3: TGTGCCAGCAGTCCAGGGCCTAATCAGCCCCAGCATTTT.

The CDR3 here is CASGLRRTGTSGLASYNEQFF. The CDR3 bases are TGTGCTAGTGGTTTGAGACGGACCGGGACTAGCGGGTTAGCCTCCTACAATGAGCAGTTCTTC. This chain uses TRBV12-5 with TRBJ2-1; TRBD2 aligns across 12 bases. The CDR3 has 21 amino acids. J was trimmed by 0 bases and V by 2 bases; bases with no gene match: 14. Germline CDR1 and CDR2: LGHNT and FRNRAP.

This chain links TRBV6-2 or TRBV6-3 with TRBJ2-2; no definite D call. Germline V gene sequence: CDR1 MNHEY, CDR2 SVGEGT. The CDR3 is made up of 13 amino acids. Trimming removed 2 bases at V and 7 bases at J, with 8 bases between. CDR3 sequence reads: CASSYGFGGELFF. CDR3 sequence (DNA): TGTGCCAGCAGTTACGGTTTCGGCGGGGAGCTGTTTTTT.

This clone was detected once. V gene TRBV29-1 combines with J gene TRBJ2-7; D is possibly TRBD1 (5 bases). The CDR3 covers 12 residues. Germline CDR1 SQVTM, CDR2 ANQGSEA. The V and J ends lost 4 bases and 2 bases respectively, with 9 bases between them. CDR3 region: CSVARGAYEQYF. In DNA, the CDR3 is TGCAGCGTTGCTAGGGGCGCCTACGAGCAGTACTTC.

In its sample, this clone was seen once. V and J are TRBV27 and TRBJ2-1; 13 nucleotides align to TRBD2. The CDR3 length is 17 residues. Germline values: CDR1 MNHEY, CDR2 SMNVEV (reference sequence). J lost 7 bases, V lost 1 base, and 7 bases had no gene match. DNA of the CDR3: TGTGCCAGCAGTTTATTCGGGACTAGCGGGATTTTGAATGAGCAGTTCTTC. Its protein is CASSLFGTSGILNEQFF.

This clone was seen a few times. The CDR3 protein is CASRGTGTGEYEQYF. CDR3 sequence (DNA): TGCGCCAGCAGAGGAACCGGGACAGGGGAATACGAGCAGTACTTC. The genes are TRBV10-2 and TRBJ2-7; TRBD1 agrees at 10 bases. The CDR3 has 15 residues. Unmatched junction bases numbered 9, after V lost 6 bases and J lost 4 bases. CDR1 and CDR2 (germline): WSHSY, SAAADI.

The rearrangement links TRBV7-9 to TRBJ1-5; tentatively, D is TRBD1 (6 bases). Germline CDR1 and CDR2: SEHNR and FQNEAQ (reference sequence). Trimming removed 2 bases at V and 5 bases at J, with 7 bases between. The CDR3 runs to 13 residues. CDR3 sequence reads: CASSLSGDQPQHF. CDR3 coding DNA: TGTGCCAGCAGCTTATCAGGGGATCAGCCCCAGCATTTT.

The chain recombines TRBV6-5 with TRBJ1-1; 7 bases fit TRBD1. The CDR3 length is 14 residues. Trimming took 2 bases from V and 4 from J; bases not matched to a gene: 4. CDR1 and CDR2 (germline): MNHEY, SVGAGI. CDR3 DNA sequence: TGTGCCAGCAGTTACAGGGGGCTGAGCACTGAAGCTTTCTTT. Its protein product is CASSYRGLSTEAFF.

This chain joins TRBV7-6 and TRBJ1-1; no definite D call. The V end was cut by 2 bases, the J end by 3 bases, with 10 bases between. CDR1 is SGHVS and CDR2 is FNYEAQ in the germline V gene. CDR3 length equals 14 residues. CDR3 in amino acids: CASSLLPADTEAFF. Written as DNA, the CDR3 is TGTGCCAGCAGCTTACTACCGGCGGACACTGAAGCTTTCTTT.

The chain combines TRBV28 with TRBJ2-1; 7 bases are a match to TRBD2. The CDR3 runs 12 residues. The V and J ends lost 3 bases and 8 bases, in that order; junction bases with no gene match: 1. Germline-derived CDR1 and CDR2 are MDHEN and SYDVKM. The CDR3 sequence: CASSLAGDEQFF. Here the CDR3 DNA reads TGTGCCAGCAGTTTGGCGGGGGATGAGCAGTTCTTC.

The V gene is TRBV5-1, the J gene TRBJ2-5; tentatively, D is TRBD2 (5 bases). Germline lookup yields CDR1 SGHRS and CDR2 YFSETQ. The V end lost 9 bases, the J end lost 5 bases, and 23 bases lay between the germline ends. The CDR3 is 15 residues long. CDR3 sequence: CATPKLVRGWETQYF. In nucleotides, the CDR3 is TGCGCCACCCCAAAATTAGTTCGGGGTTGGGAGACCCAGTACTTC.

As concerns this clone: Other DNA sequences in the same sample also yield this CDR3. The chain uses TRBV5-1 and TRBJ2-7, with D possibly being TRBD2 (5 bases). The CDR3 sequence is 13 residues long. Looked up from germline, CDR1 is SGHRS and CDR2 is YFSETQ. V lost 0 bases, J lost 1 base, and 5 bases lay in between. The CDR3 sequence is CASSLAGSYEQYF. The CDR3 DNA reads TGCGCCAGCAGCTTGGCGGGATCCTACGAGCAGTACTTC. Full variable domain (outside the CDR3, taken from reference TRBV5-1 and TRBJ2-7): KAGVTQTPRYLIKTRGQQVTLSCSPISGHRSVSWYQQTPGQGLQFLFEYFSETQRNKGNFPGRFSGRQFSNSRSEMNVSTLELGDSALYLCASSLAGSYEQYFGPGTRLTVT.

This clone was recorded once. The V gene is TRBV2, the J gene TRBJ2-2; no reliable D call. Germline CDR1 is SNHLY and CDR2 is FYNNEI. With 2 bases removed from V and 4 bases from J, the gap between germline ends came to 11 bases. This CDR3 is 15 amino acids long. CDR3 protein: CASSEILATTGELFF. In DNA, the CDR3 is TGTGCCAGCAGTGAAATCCTGGCAACCACCGGGGAGCTGTTTTTT.

V gene TRBV21-1 combines with J gene TRBJ2-1; the table's D gene call, TRBD2, was not cross checked with the DNA. TRBV21-1 represents a pseudogene. This CDR3 contains 13 residues. CDR3 nucleotides: TGTGCCAGCAGCCCCCGGGACTTCAGTGAGCAGTTCTTC. Translated, it gives CASSPRDFSEQFF.

The gene calls are TRBV5-1 and TRBJ2-1; 9 nucleotides agree with TRBD2. V lost 2 bases to trimming and J lost 7 bases; unmatched junction nucleotides: 4. Germline V gene data show CDR1 as SGHRS and CDR2 as YFSETQ. This CDR3 is 14 amino acids long. CDR3 region: CASSLAGGWNEQFF. The CDR3 bases are TGCGCCAGCAGCTTAGCGGGAGGTTGGAATGAGCAGTTCTTC.

This chain links TRBV3-1 (or the pseudogene TRBV3-2) with TRBJ1-1; 7 bases line up with TRBD1. The CDR3 is 14 residues long. Unmatched junction bases numbered 6, after V lost 4 bases and J lost 4 bases. Germline-derived CDR1 and CDR2 are LGHDT and YNNKEL (reference sequence). CDR3 protein: CASSPMGTATEAFF. The CDR3 nucleotides read TGTGCCAGCAGCCCGATGGGGACAGCCACTGAAGCTTTCTTT.

CDR3 nucleotide sequence: TGTGCCAGCAGCTTAGGGGCAGTCAATCAGCCCCAGCATTTT. As protein: CASSLGAVNQPQHF. The chain employs TRBV7-2 and TRBJ1-5; D remains ambiguous. Germline assignment: CDR1 SGHTA and CDR2 FQGNSA. Trimming pared 1 base from V and 3 bases from J, leaving 7 bases between. This CDR3 spans 14 amino acids.

This chain links TRBV7-2 with TRBJ2-7; D is possibly TRBD2 (5 bases). This CDR3 is 15 amino acids long. Germline V lookup: CDR1 SGHTA, CDR2 FQGNSA. The V gene lost 3 bases and the J gene lost 0 bases, with 12 bases spanning the gap. CDR3 region: CASSFPTGSSYEQYF. CDR3 nucleotide sequence: TGTGCCAGCAGCTTTCCGACTGGGAGCTCCTACGAGCAGTACTTC.

V is TRBV2 and J is TRBJ2-7, with D unresolved. Germline V lookup: CDR1 SNHLY, CDR2 FYNNEI. The CDR3 is made up of 11 amino acids. With 5 bases removed from V and 2 bases from J, the gap between germline ends came to 4 bases. CDR3 nucleotide sequence: TGTGCCAGCAGTCAGACCTACGAGCAGTACTTC. Its protein is CASSQTYEQYF.

The rearrangement joins TRBV5-1 to TRBJ1-1; possible D gene TRBD1, 5 bases. Trimming took 0 bases from V and 8 from J, leaving 20 bases between them. The CDR3 has 16 amino acids. The V gene's germline CDR1 is SGHRS and CDR2 YFSETQ. CDR3 in amino acids: CASSLGDRLPVAEAFF. In nucleotides, the CDR3 is TGCGCCAGCAGCTTGGGTGACAGACTCCCAGTGGCCGAAGCTTTCTTT.